This entry is about one TCR beta chain. Its antigen is as yet unknown. This sample stems from a study of cytomegalovirus exposure and HLA in healthy donors. General observations from the study: TCR beta sequences reportedly predicted most subjects' HLA-A and HLA-B alleles accurately. Specificity for CMV antigens was confirmed in vitro for a few of the CMV-associated chains. A later analysis associated under 20,000 TCR beta sequences with HLA alleles at a 0.05 false discovery rate. Earlier findings revealed that most TCR beta V segments proved productive either about 90% or about 30% of the time.

Trimming shortened V by 4 bases and J by 0 bases, and 19 bases separated the two germline ends. The CDR3 loop spans 18 amino acids. Germline V gives CDR1 SGHDN, CDR2 FVKESK. The PCR had 60 Vbeta and 13 Jbeta primers. Profiled with immunoSEQ multiplex PCR; TCRdb holds only in-frame clones, not every one. The sample shows roughly 100,000 clones, 60% to 80% of them seen only once. This sequence originates from a woman aged 40 to 50 in good health and CMV-seropositive. V is TRBV14 and J is TRBJ1-3; TRBD1 might be the D (6 bases). The sample taken for sequencing was PBMCs. Here the CDR3 reads CASSPLRGGSTSGNTIYF. The CDR3 DNA reads as TGTGCCAGCAGCCCCCTTAGGGGGGGCTCCACCTCTGGAAACACCATATATTTT.